The 32 T cell receptor beta chains below all came from one sample that was sequenced in a study of cytomegalovirus exposure and HLA in healthy donors. In the PCR, 60 Vbeta and 13 Jbeta primers were used. The table came from immunoSEQ multiplex PCR; TCRdb's copy has only in-frame clones and leaves some out. Among roughly 96,000 clones, roughly 79% were seen once, and the ten largest hold roughly 3%. What was sequenced was PBMCs. These receptor sequences come from a female donor in good health and CMV-seropositive.

The chain employs TRBV29-1 and TRBJ1-2, with 10 bases aligning to TRBD1. The germline CDR1 and CDR2 sequences are SQVTM and ANQGSEA. V was clipped by 7 bases and J by 8 bases; unmatched bases: 7. This CDR3 has 12 amino acids. The CDR3 spells CSAGQGMEGYTF. The CDR3 DNA reads as TGCAGCGCGGGACAGGGGATGGAGGGCTACACCTTC.

This clone was detected many times. The chain has TRBV4-3 and TRBJ1-2; 8 bases map to TRBD1. Germline V gene data show CDR1 as LGHNA and CDR2 as YSLEER. The CDR3 totals 17 residues. The V and J ends lost 2 bases and 3 bases, in that order; junction bases with no gene match: 11. The CDR3 reads CASSQTPRDRSYYGYTF. The CDR3 bases are TGCGCCAGCAGCCAAACCCCCCGGGACAGGTCTTACTATGGCTACACCTTC.

In this sample, this clone turned up a few times. This chain links TRBV19 with TRBJ2-2; 9 bases fit TRBD1. The CDR3 loop spans 14 amino acids. With 7 bases clipped from V and 4 bases from J, the junction kept 4 bases outside the gene matches. Germline CDR1 reads LNHDA; CDR2 reads SQIVND (reference sequence). CDR3 residues: CASTGTGITGELFF. The CDR3 bases are TGTGCCAGTACCGGGACAGGGATCACCGGGGAGCTGTTTTTT.

The chain carries TRBV13 and TRBJ1-6, with 9 bases aligning to TRBD1. This CDR3 has 17 amino acids. Germline CDR1 and CDR2: PRHDT and FYEKMQ (reference sequence). After removal of 5 bases from V and 6 bases from J, the junction contained 11 bases not matched to a gene. This CDR3 is CASSPHHGTGFNSPLHF. CDR3 coding DNA: TGTGCCAGCAGCCCTCACCACGGGACAGGGTTTAATTCACCCCTCCACTTT.

This clone was detected once. The genes are TRBV30 and TRBJ2-7, with D possibly being TRBD1 (6 bases). V was clipped by 5 bases and J by 4 bases, with 9 bases between them. Germline V gene data show CDR1 as GTSNPN and CDR2 as SVGIG (reference sequence). CDR3 size: 11 residues. The CDR3, as DNA: TGTGCCTGGGGGGACAAATACGAGCAGTACTTC. This codes for CAWGDKYEQYF.

The V call is TRBV7-8, the J call TRBJ2-7; TRBD2 aligns across 10 bases. CDR3 size: 14 residues. Losses at the gene ends were 2 bases for V and 5 bases for J; bases not matched to a gene: 3. The germline V gene has CDR1 SGHVS and CDR2 FQNEAQ. The CDR3 DNA reads as TGTGCCAGCAGCTTACTAGCGGGGGTCAACGAGCAGTACTTC. Its translation is CASSLLAGVNEQYF. Complete variable domain (other parts from reference TRBV7-8 and TRBJ2-7): GAGVSQSPRYKVAKRGQDVALRCDPISGHVSLFWYQQALGQGPEFLTYFQNEAQLDKSGLPSDRFFAERPEGSVSTLKIQRTQQEDSAVYLCASSLLAGVNEQYFGPGTRLTVT.

J is TRBJ1-1 and V is TRBV28; D is unclear. The germline V gene has CDR1 MDHEN and CDR2 SYDVKM. V shed 6 bases and J shed 7 bases, with 15 bases lying between them. This CDR3 comprises 13 residues. The CDR3 reads CASSIPQRSEAFF. CDR3 coding DNA: TGTGCCAGCAGCATCCCCCAGAGGAGTGAAGCTTTCTTT.

As concerns this clone: This CDR3 fails to terminate in the conserved phenylalanine or tryptophan, so it likely reflects a read error. It is unclear where the CDR3 begins or ends on the DNA, so no DNA is shown, and the CDR3 is as TCRdb lists it. The chain employs TRBV28 and TRBJ1-2; the table's D call, TRBD1, has no DNA check behind it. From its first to its last residue, the CDR3 has 10 amino acids. Germline V CDR1 and CDR2: MDHEN, SYDVKM. The CDR3: CASSLGSRAT.

The rearrangement links TRBV5-1 to TRBJ2-1, with 7 bases lining up with TRBD2. The ends lost 0 bases at V and 5 bases at J; junction bases unmatched: 8. Looked up from germline, CDR1 is SGHRS and CDR2 is YFSETQ. The CDR3 has 16 amino acids. CDR3 in amino acids: CASSLDRGRVDNEQFF. The CDR3, as DNA: TGCGCCAGCAGCTTGGATCGAGGGAGGGTGGACAATGAGCAGTTCTTC.

V usage is TRBV7-8 and J usage is TRBJ2-5, with 7 positions matching TRBD1. V was pared by 1 base and J by 4 bases, with 12 bases of the junction left unmatched. CDR3 length: 17 residues. Germline loops: CDR1 SGHVS, CDR2 FQNEAQ. Here the CDR3 DNA reads TGTGCCAGCAGCTTAGTAGGTGGCCAGGGGGTATCAGAGACCCAGTACTTC. Protein sequence: CASSLVGGQGVSETQYF.

V usage is TRBV28 and J usage is TRBJ1-4; 9 bases map to TRBD1. Germline lookup yields CDR1 MDHEN and CDR2 SYDVKM. The V segment lost 4 bases and the J segment 8 bases; nucleotides outside the gene matches: 8. This CDR3 has 15 amino acids. The CDR3 DNA follows: TGTGCCAGCAGTTCTCCCGGGACAGGGAAGGAAAAACTGTTTTTT. This translates into CASSSPGTGKEKLFF.

The rearrangement uses TRBV20-1 and TRBJ2-7; D may be TRBD2 (5 bases). There are 11 residues in the CDR3. From germline, CDR1 is DFQATT and CDR2 SNEGSKA (reference sequence). The V and J ends lost 3 bases and 6 bases respectively, with 9 bases between them. DNA of the CDR3: TGCAGTGCTAGCGGGATGGGCGAGCAGTACTTC. It translates to CSASGMGEQYF.

The rearrangement uses TRBV6-5 and TRBJ1-2, with D uncertain. The CDR3 has 14 residues. From germline, CDR1 is MNHEY and CDR2 SVGAGI. V was trimmed by 0 bases and J by 4 bases, leaving 9 bases between them. The CDR3 loop is CASSYSRSSYGYTF. DNA of the CDR3: TGTGCCAGCAGTTACTCGAGGTCGAGCTATGGCTACACCTTC.

The chain links TRBV7-2 to TRBJ2-7; 11 bases map to TRBD2. This CDR3 comprises 17 residues. Germline CDR1 SGHTA, CDR2 FQGNSA. The V segment lost 0 bases and the J segment 4 bases; nucleotides outside the gene matches: 8. The CDR3 region is CASSLATASGGQYEQYF. The DNA of the CDR3 is TGTGCCAGCAGCTTAGCGACGGCTAGCGGGGGGCAGTACGAGCAGTACTTC. The entire variable domain, with the rest obtained from reference TRBV7-2 and TRBJ2-7, is as follows: GAGVSQSPSNKVTEKGKDVELRCDPISGHTALYWYRQSLGQGLEFLIYFQGNSAPDKSGLPSDRFSAERTGGSVSTLTIQRTQQEDSAVYLCASSLATASGGQYEQYFGPGTRLTVT.

The rearrangement joins TRBV9 to TRBJ2-1; D is perhaps TRBD2 (6 bases). Germline V lookup: CDR1 SGDLS, CDR2 YYNGEE. The CDR3 runs to 12 residues. The V gene lost 6 bases and the J gene lost 3 bases, with 7 bases spanning the gap. The CDR3 spells CASTGDYNEQFF. In DNA, the CDR3 is TGTGCCAGCACGGGGGACTACAATGAGCAGTTCTTC.

This chain uses TRBV5-1 with TRBJ1-4; D is ambiguous. Trimming stripped 3 bases from V and 0 bases from J, with 3 bases between. Germline V gives CDR1 SGHRS, CDR2 YFSETQ. This CDR3 region has 13 residues. As DNA, the CDR3 is TGCGCCAGCAGCTCTGCAACTAATGAAAAACTGTTTTTT. It specifies CASSSATNEKLFF. Drawing the rest from reference TRBV5-1 and TRBJ1-4, the complete variable domain is KAGVTQTPRYLIKTRGQQVTLSCSPISGHRSVSWYQQTPGQGLQFLFEYFSETQRNKGNFPGRFSGRQFSNSRSEMNVSTLELGDSALYLCASSSATNEKLFFGSGTQLSVL.

The chain carries TRBV4-3 and TRBJ1-3; a possible D gene is TRBD1 (6 bases). V was cut by 5 bases and J by 2 bases, with 7 bases left in between. CDR1 LGHNA and CDR2 YSLEER come from the germline V gene. This CDR3 region has 13 residues. The CDR3 sequence: CASSAGAGNTIYF. CDR3 nucleotides: TGCGCCAGCAGCGCAGGGGCTGGAAACACCATATATTTT.

The chain combines TRBV10-3 with TRBJ2-5; a possible D gene is TRBD2 (6 bases). V was cut by 7 bases and J by 1 base, with 13 bases left in between. This CDR3 comprises 14 residues. Germline V gives CDR1 ENHRY, CDR2 SYGVKD. This CDR3 is CAIKDSGSQETQYF. CDR3 sequence (DNA): TGTGCCATCAAGGATAGCGGATCCCAAGAGACCCAGTACTTC.

The chain joins TRBV29-1 to TRBJ1-2, with TRBD1 matching over 10 bases. V trimming: 5 bases; J trimming: 2 bases; junction bases outside the gene matches: 8. Per the germline V gene, CDR1 is SQVTM and CDR2 is ANQGSEA. The CDR3 consists of 15 residues. Here the CDR3 DNA reads TGCAGCGTTACTTCTCCGGGACAGGGGAACTATGGCTACACCTTC. It is translated as CSVTSPGQGNYGYTF.

The chain employs TRBV7-2 and TRBJ2-1; 8 bases are a match to TRBD1. CDR3 size: 15 residues. Trimming took 5 bases from V and 4 from J; bases not matched to a gene: 7. Germline CDR1 SGHTA, CDR2 FQGNSA. CDR3 sequence: CASSPMRTGYNEQFF. The CDR3 nucleotides read TGTGCCAGCAGCCCAATGAGGACAGGGTACAATGAGCAGTTCTTC.

This clone was seen more than once but under ten times. V and J are TRBV25-1 and TRBJ1-1; 7 bases fit TRBD1. Germline V gene data show CDR1 as MGHDK and CDR2 as SYGVNS. The CDR3 has 14 residues. V shed 2 bases, J shed 4 bases, and the junction held 4 bases outside the gene matches. Written as DNA, the CDR3 is TGTGCCAGCAGTGAAGCAGGGGGGAGCACTGAAGCTTTCTTT. Protein sequence: CASSEAGGSTEAFF.

V gene TRBV7-2 combines with J gene TRBJ2-1; D ambiguous. The V end was cut by 7 bases, the J end by 0 bases, with 13 bases between. Germline V gives CDR1 SGHTA, CDR2 FQGNSA. The length of the CDR3 is 15 residues. In DNA form, the CDR3 reads TGTGCCAGCACCACTGACTTTTCCTCCTACAATGAGCAGTTCTTC. Translated, it gives CASTTDFSSYNEQFF.

The chain recombines TRBV10-3 with TRBJ2-1, with 11 bases that match TRBD2. With 2 bases clipped from V and 9 bases from J, the junction kept 6 bases outside the gene matches. The CDR3 runs to 15 residues. Germline values: CDR1 ENHRY, CDR2 SYGVKD. The DNA of the CDR3 is TGTGCCATCAGTGAGGTGACTAGCGGGACTTTTGAGCAGTTCTTC. Residues: CAISEVTSGTFEQFF.

The chain uses TRBV7-2 and TRBJ1-1; D is unclear. Germline V gene data show CDR1 as SGHTA and CDR2 as FQGNSA. The CDR3 has 12 amino acids. V lost 3 bases and J lost 3, with 5 bases in between. In DNA, the CDR3 is TGTGCCAGCAGCTTGCAGGACACTGAAGCTTTCTTT. This translates into CASSLQDTEAFF.

This clone was detected once. The V call is TRBV28, the J call TRBJ1-6, with D unresolved. Germline assignment: CDR1 MDHEN and CDR2 SYDVKM. V was cut by 5 bases and J by 10 bases, with 9 bases left in between. The CDR3 has 12 residues. The DNA of the CDR3 is TGTGCCAGCAGTCGACTCGGGTCACCCCTCCACTTT. This encodes CASSRLGSPLHF.

This clone showed up just a few times. One junction end disagrees with the germline gene, perhaps due to a read error. CDR3 region: CASSGRDSNEQFF. The CDR3 DNA is TGTGCTAGCAGCGGCCGGGACTCCAATGAGCAGTTCTTC. This chain links TRBV7-7 with TRBJ2-1; D possibly corresponds to TRBD2 (6 bases). The germline gives CDR1 SSHAT, CDR2 FNYEAQ (reference sequence). There are 13 residues in the CDR3.

The gene calls are TRBV7-9 and TRBJ2-4, with 8 positions matching TRBD1. Per the germline V gene, CDR1 is SEHNR and CDR2 is FQNEAQ (reference sequence). The CDR3 length is 12 residues. V shed 6 bases, J shed 5 bases, and the junction held 0 bases outside the gene matches. The CDR3 is CASRGQENIQYF. The CDR3 DNA reads as TGTGCCAGCAGGGGACAGGAAAACATTCAGTACTTC.

This clone was counted between two and nine times. The V and J genes are TRBV5-4 and TRBJ2-7; 9 positions match TRBD1. V lost 4 bases to trimming and J lost 4 bases; unmatched junction nucleotides: 6. CDR1 and CDR2 from the germline V gene are SGHNT and YYREEE (reference sequence). The CDR3 runs to 14 residues. This CDR3 is CASSLRDRAYEQYF. The CDR3 nucleotides read TGTGCCAGCAGCCTCCGGGACAGGGCTTACGAGCAGTACTTC.

The rearrangement links TRBV11-2 to TRBJ2-1; TRBD1 agrees at 8 bases. The CDR3 totals 18 residues. Germline lookup yields CDR1 SGHAT and CDR2 FQNNGV. Unmatched junction bases numbered 18, after V lost 3 bases and J lost 8 bases. CDR3 region: CASSFINIPGQALDEQFF. CDR3 nucleotide sequence: TGTGCCAGCAGCTTCATCAATATCCCGGGACAGGCCCTCGATGAGCAGTTCTTC.

The rearrangement joins TRBV6-1 to TRBJ2-7; 11 bases are a match to TRBD2. The CDR3 length is 14 residues. The germline CDR1 and CDR2 sequences are MNHNS and SASEGT. V lost 6 bases to trimming and J lost 3 bases; unmatched junction nucleotides: 4. Here the CDR3 DNA reads TGTGCCAGCAGGTCTAGCGGGGGGTTCTACGAGCAGTACTTC. It codes for CASRSSGGFYEQYF.

The chain joins TRBV5-1 to TRBJ1-2; a possible D gene is TRBD1 (5 bases). V lost 0 bases to trimming and J lost 4 bases, with 7 bases between them. Germline CDR1 reads SGHRS; CDR2 reads YFSETQ. The CDR3 covers 13 residues. CDR3 bases: TGCGCCAGCAGCTTGGATGGGGCCTATGGCTACACCTTC. The encoded protein is CASSLDGAYGYTF.

This CDR3 reads CASSLDYADTQYF. For the CDR3, the DNA is TGTGCCAGCAGCTTAGATTATGCGGATACGCAGTATTTT. The chain has TRBV11-3 and TRBJ2-3; no definite D call. V dropped 0 bases and J dropped 6 bases, with 7 bases sitting between them. CDR1 SGHNT and CDR2 YENEEA come from the germline V gene. This CDR3 has 13 residues. Variable domain in full (rest from reference TRBV11-3 and TRBJ2-3): EAGVVQSPRYKIIEKKQPVAFWCNPISGHNTLYWYLQNLGQGPELLIRYENEEAVDDSQLPKDRFSAERLKGVDSTLKIQPAELGDSAVYLCASSLDYADTQYFGPGTRLTVL.